This record looks at one T cell receptor beta chain sequence and its context. The antigen remains unidentified. The data were taken from a study of shared clonotypes between healthy human individuals. Study summary: The people who gave samples were a couple of women and a few men aged 18 to 49. Findings and caveats of the study: Lower generation probabilities were found for non-shared clonotypes than for those shared by all four donors.

This table comes from immunoSEQ multiplex PCR, and its TCRdb copy is limited to in-frame clones, with some not included. This table has 2 million to 3 million clones, 93% appearing once. Trimming removed 5 bases from V and 1 base from J, with 20 bases in between. Germline CDR1 and CDR2: MNHEY and SMNVEV (reference sequence). The CDR3 has 17 residues. Naive CD4+ cells were CD45RA-selected; the remaining cells were memory. Material: naive CD4+ T cells from PBMCs. The sample's subset: CD45RA+ positively selected. The TCR was taken from a man aged 18 to 29 in good health. Some clones in this sample may be carry-over from other donors' samples. This chain connects TRBV27 to TRBJ1-1; D might be TRBD1 (5 bases). The CDR3 coding sequence is TGTGCCAGCAGTAACCCGGGGGTCGGGGGAACGAACACTGAAGCTTTCTTT. Amino acids: CASSNPGVGGTNTEAFF.